This T cell receptor beta chain was obtained from a study of T cell responses to AZD1222 COVID-19 vaccine. Findings and caveats of the study: Reportedly, nearly half of unique spike TCRs recognized epitopes outside B.1.351/B.1.1.7 mutations. In all cases, repertoires were sampled only after the peak T cell response. Among the donors, most were white British and more were female, and clonal diversity was possibly underestimated. Increases in Spike-specific TCR breadth and depth were seen after two AZD1222 doses.

On this clone: Its antigen is unknown.

The method was immunoSEQ multiplex PCR; TCRdb's version includes in-frame clones alone and lacks a portion of them. The sample has 200,000 or so clones; 80% to 90% are singletons. Per germline, CDR1 KGHSH and CDR2 LQKENI. This CDR3 has 15 residues. Trimming shortened V by 6 bases and J by 9 bases, and 18 bases separated the two germline ends. This chain links TRBV18 with TRBJ1-6, with D maybe TRBD1 (5 bases). This TCR was sampled from an adult in good health. The sample here was peripheral blood, taken on day 0 of MenACWY control vaccination. CDR3 nucleotide sequence: TGTGCCAGCTCCCTATTTGGGACGGAGTCTTCACCCCTCCACTTT. Amino acid sequence: CASSLFGTESSPLHF.